This T cell receptor (beta chain) comes out of a study of blood T cell repertoires in COVID-19. Study overall: Material from acute and convalescent COVID-19 was sourced from the United States, Italy and Spain.

The participants were between about 18 and 95 years old and came from about two dozen US areas. The CDR3 consists of 16 residues. Germline V gene sequence: CDR1 GTSNPN, CDR2 SVGIG (reference sequence). V shed 3 bases and J 4 bases; nucleotides not matched to a gene: 12. The method was immunoSEQ multiplex PCR; TCRdb's version includes in-frame clones alone and lacks a portion of them. The sample comprises more than 250,000 clones, roughly 90% of which are singletons, and around 18% rests with the top ten. Sequenced input: PBMCs or T cells enriched from blood (not recorded which). The origin of this receptor is a woman aged 25-40 years who had recovered from COVID-19. The V and J genes are TRBV30 and TRBJ2-1, with TRBD2 matching 7 bases. The CDR3 DNA follows: TGTGCCTGGAGCTTTATCGGAGCGGGGAGATACAATGAGCAGTTCTTC. Residues: CAWSFIGAGRYNEQFF.